This T cell receptor beta chain was documented in a study of regulatory T cells in long-lasting Graves disease. This clonotype was observed a few times. Per germline, CDR1 SGHVS and CDR2 FQNEAQ. Trimming stripped 1 base from V and 2 bases from J, with 12 bases between. The CDR3 is made up of 15 amino acids. Sample time point: persistent/refractory GD, antithyroid drugs over 5 years with positive TRAb. RNA from PBMCs was the source of the TCR library. Combining iRepertoire HTBI primers with Arm-PCR of CDR3 regions, the authors built TCR beta libraries. TCRdb used MiXCR to reprocess the multiplex PCR reads, holding one entry per CDR3 protein. The data hold 350,000 to 450,000 distinct CDR3 sequences, with 21% observed a single time.

The TCR was taken from a female donor with Graves disease. The V call is TRBV7-8, the J call TRBJ2-7; D gene unclear. The sample consisted of peripheral blood mononuclear cells (PBMCs), taken when the disease was refractory, from a patient treated with antithyroid drugs. DNA of the CDR3: TGTGCCAGCAGCTTAGGCTTGGAATCGACCTACGAGCAGTACTTC. As protein: CASSLGLESTYEQYF.